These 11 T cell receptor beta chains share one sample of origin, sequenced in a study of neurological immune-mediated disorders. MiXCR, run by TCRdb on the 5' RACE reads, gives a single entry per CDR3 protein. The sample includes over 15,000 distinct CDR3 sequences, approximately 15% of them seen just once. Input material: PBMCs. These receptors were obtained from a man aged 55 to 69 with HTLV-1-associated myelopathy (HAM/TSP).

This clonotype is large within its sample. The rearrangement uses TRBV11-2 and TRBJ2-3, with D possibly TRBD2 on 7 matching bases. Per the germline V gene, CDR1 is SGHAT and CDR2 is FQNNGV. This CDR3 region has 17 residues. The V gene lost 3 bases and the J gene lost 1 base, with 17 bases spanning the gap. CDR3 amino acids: CASSFWGGGSGTDTQYF. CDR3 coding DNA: TGTGCCAGCAGCTTTTGGGGGGGGGGCTCGGGCACAGATACGCAGTATTTT.

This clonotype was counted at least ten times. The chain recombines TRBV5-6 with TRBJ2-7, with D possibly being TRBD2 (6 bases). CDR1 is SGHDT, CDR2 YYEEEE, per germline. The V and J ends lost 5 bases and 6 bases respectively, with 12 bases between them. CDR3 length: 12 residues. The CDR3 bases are TGTGCCAGCAGACGGAGGGAAGGCGAGCAGTACTTC. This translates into CASRRREGEQYF. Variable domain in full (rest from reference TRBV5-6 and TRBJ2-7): DAGVTQSPTHLIKTRGQQVTLRCSPKSGHDTVSWYQQALGQGPQFIFQYYEEEERQRGNFPDRFSGHQFPNYSSELNVNALLLGDSALYLCASRRREGEQYFGPGTRLTVT.

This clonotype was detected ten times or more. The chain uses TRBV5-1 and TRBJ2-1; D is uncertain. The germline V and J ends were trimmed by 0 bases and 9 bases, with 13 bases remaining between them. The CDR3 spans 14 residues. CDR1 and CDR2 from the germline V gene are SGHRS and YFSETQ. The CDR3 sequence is CASSLVQDLGEQFF. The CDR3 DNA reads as TGCGCCAGCAGCTTGGTACAAGATTTGGGTGAGCAGTTCTTC.

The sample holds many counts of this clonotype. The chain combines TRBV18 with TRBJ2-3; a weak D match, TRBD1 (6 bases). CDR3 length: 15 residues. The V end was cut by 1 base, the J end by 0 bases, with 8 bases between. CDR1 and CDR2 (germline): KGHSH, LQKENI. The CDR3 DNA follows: TGTGCCAGCTCACCACTTGGACAGAGCACAGATACGCAGTATTTT. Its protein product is CASSPLGQSTDTQYF.

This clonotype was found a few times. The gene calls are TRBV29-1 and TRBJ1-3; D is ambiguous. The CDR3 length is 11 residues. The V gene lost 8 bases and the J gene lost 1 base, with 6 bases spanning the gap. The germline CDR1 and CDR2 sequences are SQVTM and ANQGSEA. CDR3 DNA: TGCAGCCTCAGGTCTGGAAACACCATATATTTT. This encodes CSLRSGNTIYF.

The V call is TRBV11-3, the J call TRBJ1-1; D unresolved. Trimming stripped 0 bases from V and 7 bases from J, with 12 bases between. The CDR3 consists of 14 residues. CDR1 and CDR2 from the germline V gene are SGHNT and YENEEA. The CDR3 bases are TGTGCCAGCAGCTTAGATTTGGGTTCAAATGAAGCTTTCTTT. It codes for CASSLDLGSNEAFF.

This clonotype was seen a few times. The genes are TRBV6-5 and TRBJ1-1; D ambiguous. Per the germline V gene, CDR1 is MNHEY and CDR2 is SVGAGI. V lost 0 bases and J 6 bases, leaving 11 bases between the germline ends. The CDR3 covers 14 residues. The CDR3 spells CASSYSTPRAEAFF. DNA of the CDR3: TGTGCCAGCAGTTACTCGACTCCGAGGGCTGAAGCTTTCTTT.

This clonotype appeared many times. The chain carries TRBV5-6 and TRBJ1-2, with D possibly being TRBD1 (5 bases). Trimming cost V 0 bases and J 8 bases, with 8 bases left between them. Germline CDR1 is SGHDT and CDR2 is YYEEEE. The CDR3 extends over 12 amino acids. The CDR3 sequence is CASSLAGGGYTF. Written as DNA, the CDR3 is TGTGCCAGCAGCTTGGCTGGGGGAGGCTACACCTTC.

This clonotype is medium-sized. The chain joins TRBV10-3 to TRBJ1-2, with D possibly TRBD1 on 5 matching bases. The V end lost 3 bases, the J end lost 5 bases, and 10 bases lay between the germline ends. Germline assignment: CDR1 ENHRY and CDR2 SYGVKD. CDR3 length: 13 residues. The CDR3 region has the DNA TGTGCCATCAGTGAATCCAGGGAGTATGGCTACACCTTC. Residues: CAISESREYGYTF.

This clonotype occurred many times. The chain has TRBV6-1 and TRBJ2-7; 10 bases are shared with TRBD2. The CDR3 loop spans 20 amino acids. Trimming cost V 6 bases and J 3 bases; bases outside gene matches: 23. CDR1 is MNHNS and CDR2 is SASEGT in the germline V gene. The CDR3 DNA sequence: TGTGCCAGCAGCCTCTTTTTTTCGAGCGGGGGGGCCCCTCAGATCTACGAGCAGTACTTC. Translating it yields CASSLFFSSGGAPQIYEQYF.

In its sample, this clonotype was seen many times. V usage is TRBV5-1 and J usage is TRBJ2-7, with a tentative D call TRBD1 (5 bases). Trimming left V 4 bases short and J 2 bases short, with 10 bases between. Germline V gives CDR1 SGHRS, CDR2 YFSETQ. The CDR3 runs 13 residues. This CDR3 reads CASSLDTTYEQYF. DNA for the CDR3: TGCGCCAGCAGCCTGGACACAACCTACGAGCAGTACTTC.